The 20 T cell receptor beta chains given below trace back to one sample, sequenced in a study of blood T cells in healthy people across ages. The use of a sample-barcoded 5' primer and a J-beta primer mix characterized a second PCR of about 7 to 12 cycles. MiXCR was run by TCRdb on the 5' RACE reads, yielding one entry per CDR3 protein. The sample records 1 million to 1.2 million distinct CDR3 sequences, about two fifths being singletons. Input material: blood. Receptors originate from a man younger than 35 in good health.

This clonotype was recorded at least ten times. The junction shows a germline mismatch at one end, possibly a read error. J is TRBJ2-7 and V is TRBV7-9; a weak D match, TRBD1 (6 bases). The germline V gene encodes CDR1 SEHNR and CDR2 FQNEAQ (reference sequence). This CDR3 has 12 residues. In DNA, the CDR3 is TGCGCCAGCAGCTTAACAGGGAACGAGCAGTACTTC. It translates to CASSLTGNEQYF.

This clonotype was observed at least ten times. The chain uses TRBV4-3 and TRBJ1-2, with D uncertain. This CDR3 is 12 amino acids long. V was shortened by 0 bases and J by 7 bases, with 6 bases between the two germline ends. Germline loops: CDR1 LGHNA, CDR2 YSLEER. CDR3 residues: CASSQDAGGYTF. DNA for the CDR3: TGCGCCAGCAGCCAAGATGCGGGTGGCTACACCTTC.

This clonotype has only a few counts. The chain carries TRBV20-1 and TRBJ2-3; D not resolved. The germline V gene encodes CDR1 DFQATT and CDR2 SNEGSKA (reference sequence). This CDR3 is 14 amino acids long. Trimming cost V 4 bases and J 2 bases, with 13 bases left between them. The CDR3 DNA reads TGCAGTGCTACTCCACTAACCGCCACAGATACGCAGTATTTT. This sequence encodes CSATPLTATDTQYF.

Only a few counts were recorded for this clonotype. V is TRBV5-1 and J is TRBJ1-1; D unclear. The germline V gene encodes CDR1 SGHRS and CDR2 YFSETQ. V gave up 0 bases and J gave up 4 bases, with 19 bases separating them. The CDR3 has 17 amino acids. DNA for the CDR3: TGCGCCAGCAGCTTGGGCCCCCAGGACCTTGCTGGCACTGAAGCTTTCTTT. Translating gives CASSLGPQDLAGTEAFF.

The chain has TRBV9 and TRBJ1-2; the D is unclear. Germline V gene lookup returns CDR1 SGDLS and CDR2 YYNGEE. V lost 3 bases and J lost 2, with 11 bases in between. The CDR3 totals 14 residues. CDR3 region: CASSESEVNYGYTF. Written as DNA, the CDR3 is TGTGCCAGCAGCGAATCGGAGGTCAACTATGGCTACACCTTC. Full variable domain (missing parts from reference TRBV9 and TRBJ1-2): DSGVTQTPKHLITATGQRVTLRCSPRSGDLSVYWYQQSLDQGLQFLIQYYNGEERAKGNILERFSAQQFPDLHSELNLSSLELGDSALYFCASSESEVNYGYTFGSGTRLTVV.

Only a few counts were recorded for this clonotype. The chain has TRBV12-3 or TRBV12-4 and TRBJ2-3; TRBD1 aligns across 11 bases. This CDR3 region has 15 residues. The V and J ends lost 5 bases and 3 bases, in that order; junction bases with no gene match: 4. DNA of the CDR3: TGTGCCAGCAGTGCCGGGACAGGGGGTACAGATACGCAGTATTTT. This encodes CASSAGTGGTDTQYF.

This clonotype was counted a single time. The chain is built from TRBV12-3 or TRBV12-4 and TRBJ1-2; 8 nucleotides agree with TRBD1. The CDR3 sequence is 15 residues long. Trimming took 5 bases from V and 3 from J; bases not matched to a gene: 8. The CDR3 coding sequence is TGTGCCAGCAGTCCAGGACAGGGTACTTACTATGGCTACACCTTC. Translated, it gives CASSPGQGTYYGYTF.

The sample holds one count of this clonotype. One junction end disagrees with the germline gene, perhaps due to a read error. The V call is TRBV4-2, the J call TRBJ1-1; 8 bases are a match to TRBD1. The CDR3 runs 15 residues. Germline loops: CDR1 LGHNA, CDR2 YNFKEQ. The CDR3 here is CAGSQGDRLNTEAFF. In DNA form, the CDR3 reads TGTGCCGGCAGCCAAGGGGACAGGTTGAACACTGAAGCTTTCTTT.

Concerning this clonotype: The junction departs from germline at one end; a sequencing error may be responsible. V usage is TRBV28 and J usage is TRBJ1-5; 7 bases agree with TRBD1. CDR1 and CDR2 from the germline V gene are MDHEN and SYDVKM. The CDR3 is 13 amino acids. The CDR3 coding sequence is TGTGCTAGCATCGCAGGGGGATATCAGCCCCAGCATTTT. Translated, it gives CASIAGGYQPQHF.

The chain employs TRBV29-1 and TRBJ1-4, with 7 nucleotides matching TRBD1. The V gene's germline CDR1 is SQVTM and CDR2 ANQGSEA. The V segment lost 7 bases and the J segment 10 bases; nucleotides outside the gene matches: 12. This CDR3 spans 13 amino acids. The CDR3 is CSAKQYRGSKLFF. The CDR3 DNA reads TGCAGCGCCAAACAATACAGGGGATCAAAACTGTTTTTT.

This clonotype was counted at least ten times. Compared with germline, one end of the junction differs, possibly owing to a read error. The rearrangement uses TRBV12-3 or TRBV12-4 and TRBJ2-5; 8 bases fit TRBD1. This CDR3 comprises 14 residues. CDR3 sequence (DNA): TGTGCTAGCAGCCGGACAGGGTTTGGGGAGACCCAGTACTTC. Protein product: CASSRTGFGETQYF.

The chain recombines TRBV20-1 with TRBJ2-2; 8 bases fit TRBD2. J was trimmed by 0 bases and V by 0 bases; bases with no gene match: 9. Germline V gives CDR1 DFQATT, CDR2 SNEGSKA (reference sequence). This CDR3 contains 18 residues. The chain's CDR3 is CSARDPGGPGANTGELFF. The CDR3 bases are TGCAGTGCTAGAGACCCGGGGGGGCCCGGTGCGAACACCGGGGAGCTGTTTTTT.

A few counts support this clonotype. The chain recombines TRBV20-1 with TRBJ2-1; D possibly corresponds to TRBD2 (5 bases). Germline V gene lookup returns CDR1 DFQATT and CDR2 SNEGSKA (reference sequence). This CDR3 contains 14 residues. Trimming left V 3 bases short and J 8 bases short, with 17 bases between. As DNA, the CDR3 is TGCAGTGCTAGCTTAGAGAGGGTTGACCATGAGCAGTTCTTC. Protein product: CSASLERVDHEQFF.

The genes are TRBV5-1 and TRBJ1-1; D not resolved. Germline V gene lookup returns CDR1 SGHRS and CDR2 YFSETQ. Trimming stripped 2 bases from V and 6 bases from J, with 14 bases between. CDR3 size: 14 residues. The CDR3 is CASSFTPFDSEAFF. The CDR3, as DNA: TGCGCCAGCAGCTTTACTCCCTTTGACTCTGAAGCTTTCTTT. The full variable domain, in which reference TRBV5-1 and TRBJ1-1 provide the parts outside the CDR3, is KAGVTQTPRYLIKTRGQQVTLSCSPISGHRSVSWYQQTPGQGLQFLFEYFSETQRNKGNFPGRFSGRQFSNSRSEMNVSTLELGDSALYLCASSFTPFDSEAFFGQGTRLTVV.

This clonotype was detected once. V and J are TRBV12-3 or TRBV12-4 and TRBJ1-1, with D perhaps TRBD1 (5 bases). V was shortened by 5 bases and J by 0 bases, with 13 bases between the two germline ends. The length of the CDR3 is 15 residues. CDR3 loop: CASSIGGTMNTEAFF. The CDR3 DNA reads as TGTGCCAGCAGTATCGGGGGAACAATGAACACTGAAGCTTTCTTT.

The CDR3 nucleotides are TGTGCCAGCAGCTTGGGTTTACGGGATAGCAATCAGCCCCAGCATTTT. It is translated as CASSLGLRDSNQPQHF. V and J are TRBV5-5 and TRBJ1-5; D uncertain. Trimming left V 0 bases short and J 0 bases short, with 10 bases between. The CDR3 length is 16 residues. In germline, CDR1 is SGHKS, CDR2 YYEKEE (reference sequence).

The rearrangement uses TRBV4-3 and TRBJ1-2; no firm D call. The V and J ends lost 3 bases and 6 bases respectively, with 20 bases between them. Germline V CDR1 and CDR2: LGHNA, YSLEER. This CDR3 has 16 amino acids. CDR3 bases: TGCGCCAGCAGCCAGTTTATAAGACATTCGGGTCATGGCTACACCTTC. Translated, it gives CASSQFIRHSGHGYTF.

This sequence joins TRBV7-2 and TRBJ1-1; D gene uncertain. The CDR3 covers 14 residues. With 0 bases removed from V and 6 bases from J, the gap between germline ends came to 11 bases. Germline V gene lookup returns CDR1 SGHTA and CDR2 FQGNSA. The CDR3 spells CASSLAFTEAEAFF. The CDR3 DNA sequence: TGTGCCAGCAGCTTAGCGTTCACAGAGGCTGAAGCTTTCTTT. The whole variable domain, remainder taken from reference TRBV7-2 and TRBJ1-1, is GAGVSQSPSNKVTEKGKDVELRCDPISGHTALYWYRQSLGQGLEFLIYFQGNSAPDKSGLPSDRFSAERTGGSVSTLTIQRTQQEDSAVYLCASSLAFTEAEAFFGQGTRLTVV.

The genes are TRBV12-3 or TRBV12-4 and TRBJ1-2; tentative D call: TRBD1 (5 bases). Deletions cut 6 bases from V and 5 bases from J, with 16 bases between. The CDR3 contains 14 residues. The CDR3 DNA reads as TGTGCCAGCAGCCGAAGCAGGGAGGGATATGGCTACACCTTC. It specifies CASSRSREGYGYTF.

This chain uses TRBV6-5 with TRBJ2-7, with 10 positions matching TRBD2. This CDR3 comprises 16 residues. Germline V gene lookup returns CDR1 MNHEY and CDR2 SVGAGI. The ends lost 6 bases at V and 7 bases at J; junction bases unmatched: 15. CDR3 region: CASSQQLAGERGEQYF. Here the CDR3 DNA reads TGTGCCAGCAGCCAACAGCTAGCGGGGGAAAGGGGTGAGCAGTACTTC.